Listed below are T cell receptor beta chains from one sample, sequenced in a study of T-cell memory formation after mild COVID-19. From the 5' RACE reads, TCRdb called clonotypes with MiXCR, one entry per CDR3 protein. The table shows some 440,000 distinct CDR3 sequences, with about 23% occurring only once. The sample taken for sequencing was PBMCs or a T cell subset sorted from them (not recorded which). All receptors come from an adult woman who had mild COVID-19 (a few samples of this study predate the infection). Cell type and time point are not known. CDR3s include the opening cysteine and the closing phenylalanine or tryptophan.

V,J,CDR3
TRBV12-3/TRBV12-4,TRBJ1-1,CASSLAGVEAFF
TRBV12-3/TRBV12-4,TRBJ2-1,CASSSSGGASEQFF
TRBV4-1,TRBJ1-2,CASRGQYGYTF
TRBV5-5,TRBJ1-6,CASSRDSNSPLHF
TRBV27,TRBJ2-1,CASSPQGLDEQFF
TRBV27,TRBJ2-1,CASTLPGTLREFF
TRBV5-1,TRBJ1-2,CASSLGTRAPSYGYTF
TRBV7-9,TRBJ1-1,CASSLNTYTEAFF
TRBV5-6,TRBJ2-2,CASSLVAGAYTGELFF
TRBV7-9,TRBJ1-2,CASSLWEGYTF
TRBV5-1,TRBJ1-1,CASSLAWGTGAAEAFF
TRBV5-1,TRBJ2-1,CASSGTSGAYNEQFF
TRBV2,TRBJ1-6,CASPGGSPLHF
TRBV12-3/TRBV12-4,TRBJ1-1,CASSFSGWYRATEAFF
TRBV6-6,TRBJ2-7,CASRRDNYYEQYF
TRBV19,TRBJ1-2,CASRTGSNGYTF
TRBV2,TRBJ2-3,CASSSGTGGKYF
TRBV12-3/TRBV12-4,TRBJ2-1,CASSQAGGPNNEQFF
TRBV27,TRBJ2-7,CASGVVSSYEQYF
TRBV7-2,TRBJ1-2,CASSLEGAVGYTF
TRBV15,TRBJ1-6,CATSRDPGQGSPLHF
TRBV6-6,TRBJ2-3,CASSYGLAVGTQYF
TRBV2,TRBJ2-3,CASSDKLAGVDTQYF
TRBV29-1,TRBJ2-2,CSVEGSGTNTGELFF
TRBV7-9,TRBJ2-1,CASSLEGEQFF
TRBV5-1,TRBJ2-1,CASSTSTILAGGREQFF
TRBV20-1,TRBJ2-7,CSAERSYEQYF
TRBV5-1,TRBJ2-7,CASSSEGQGMGYEQYF
TRBV5-1,TRBJ2-7,CASSLGLAESYEQYF
TRBV5-6,TRBJ1-4,CASRGLRDRREKLFF
TRBV5-5,TRBJ2-5,CASSTPMDSPQETQYF
TRBV7-3,TRBJ2-3,CASSPYTSDTQYF
TRBV4-1,TRBJ1-2,CASSLIGLRGYTF
TRBV9,TRBJ2-2,CASRPLTGGIDTGELFF
TRBV24-1,TRBJ2-5,CATSDPGTGGGETQYF
TRBV11-2,TRBJ2-7,CASSGGPGTTSYEQYF
TRBV9,TRBJ2-2,CASSVGSYRGTGELFF
TRBV4-3,TRBJ2-1,CASSQDSGGRAGNEQFF
TRBV2,TRBJ1-1,CASKFLGNTEAFF
TRBV5-6,TRBJ2-1,CASRHRLADYNEQFF
TRBV2,TRBJ2-1,CASTSDLYNEQFF
TRBV5-1,TRBJ2-1,CASSSTLGDEQFF
TRBV7-6,TRBJ2-3,CASSPAGGLSTDTQYF
TRBV4-2,TRBJ2-7,CASSHQDGGGRYEQYF
TRBV29-1,TRBJ2-3,CSVRGTGSTDTQYF
TRBV9,TRBJ2-1,CASSVAPSGRWGGLNEQFF
TRBV28,TRBJ2-3,CASRPSGASTDTQYF
TRBV5-4,TRBJ2-1,CASATSGNPYNEQFF